Sequencing of this TCR beta chain was carried out in a study of blood T cell repertoires in COVID-19. As for the study in general: Material from acute and convalescent COVID-19 was sourced from the United States, Italy and Spain.

Authors' processing steps: Amplified reference gene primers provided the basis for estimating nucleated cell counts. Method: immunoSEQ multiplex PCR; TCRdb's copy keeps in-frame clones and lacks some. That table supplies the V and J calls and clone size; D and trimming were determined from the DNA. The sample has a few hundred thousand clones; approximately 87% are singletons. The receptor comes from a young woman with COVID-19, enrolled during active disease. Sequenced sample: peripheral blood.

The CDR3 nucleotides are TGTGCCAGTAGTCCCCGGGGACAGGGGATTTTCCACGAGCAGTACTTC. Protein sequence: CASSPRGQGIFHEQYF. The chain has TRBV19 and TRBJ2-7; 10 nucleotides align to TRBD1. This CDR3 comprises 16 residues. The germline gives CDR1 LNHDA, CDR2 SQIVND (reference sequence). After removal of 5 bases from V and 5 bases from J, the junction contained 12 bases not matched to a gene.